The 29 T cell receptor beta chains below come from one sample, sequenced in a study of early T cells in non-severe SARS-CoV-2 infection. TCRdb ran MiXCR on the 5' RACE reads and lists one entry per CDR3 protein. This sample has some 54,000 distinct CDR3 sequences, with roughly 9.7% found just once. Sequencing was performed on whole blood. The receptors originated from an adult who was a healthcare worker with PCR-confirmed SARS-CoV-2 infection or an uninfected control (not recorded which).

This clonotype appeared a few times. V gene TRBV6-5 combines with J gene TRBJ2-7; no firm D call. Deletions cut 0 bases from V and 6 bases from J, with 15 bases between. Germline CDR1 reads MNHEY; CDR2 reads SVGAGI. This CDR3 region has 15 residues. The CDR3 DNA follows: TGTGCCAGCAGTTACTCTGGGTCAACGACGGTCGAGCAGTACTTC. This gives the protein CASSYSGSTTVEQYF.

The chain recombines TRBV20-1 with TRBJ2-1; 12 nucleotides agree with TRBD1. The J segment lost 0 bases and the V segment lost 6 bases, leaving 3 bases of the junction unmatched. The CDR3 length is 15 residues. CDR1 is DFQATT, CDR2 SNEGSKA, per germline (reference sequence). The CDR3 sequence is CSARDRGPSYNEQFF. CDR3 sequence (DNA): TGCAGTGCCCGGGACAGGGGGCCCTCCTACAATGAGCAGTTCTTC.

This clonotype was found a few times. This chain uses TRBV6-6 with TRBJ2-4; 7 bases match TRBD1. Germline CDR1 is MNHNY and CDR2 is SVGAGI (reference sequence). V dropped 5 bases and J dropped 0; count of bases not matched to a gene: 10. The CDR3 spans 17 residues. The CDR3 here is CASSDERQGLAKNIQYF. In DNA, the CDR3 is TGTGCCAGCAGTGACGAAAGACAGGGCCTAGCCAAAAACATTCAGTACTTC.

On this clonotype itself: This may stem from a read error, because a much larger clone lies one nucleotide away. CDR3 region: CTSRPRDARGTEAFF. DNA for the CDR3: TGTACCAGCAGGCCCAGGGACGCGAGGGGCACTGAAGCTTTCTTT. The chain is built from TRBV6-1 and TRBJ1-1, with D possibly matching TRBD1 (5 bases). Germline CDR1 MNHNS, CDR2 SASEGT. The CDR3 loop spans 15 amino acids.

The chain uses TRBV11-1 and TRBJ1-5; unclear D gene. The ends were cut back, 2 bases at V and 3 bases at J, with 11 bases in the middle. This CDR3 is built from 15 residues. From germline, CDR1 is SGHAT and CDR2 FQDESV (reference sequence). The CDR3 bases are TGTGCCAGCAGCTTATACAGCCGGACCAATCAGCCCCAGCATTTT. This encodes CASSLYSRTNQPQHF.

This clonotype has ten or more counts. The rearrangement joins TRBV11-2 to TRBJ1-1; D is unresolved. The ends were cut back, 0 bases at V and 0 bases at J, with 8 bases in the middle. The CDR3 sequence is 15 residues long. Germline CDR1 and CDR2: SGHAT and FQNNGV. CDR3 sequence (DNA): TGTGCCAGCAGCTTAGAGGGGAACCTGAACACTGAAGCTTTCTTT. Translation: CASSLEGNLNTEAFF.

This clonotype was recorded a few times. This chain joins TRBV2 and TRBJ2-2, with D possibly matching TRBD1 (6 bases). Germline V gene lookup returns CDR1 SNHLY and CDR2 FYNNEI. V was cut by 7 bases and J by 6 bases, with 15 bases left in between. The CDR3 consists of 14 residues. CDR3 residues: CASKRGFDSGELFF. In DNA, the CDR3 is TGTGCCAGCAAGAGGGGGTTCGACTCCGGGGAGCTGTTTTTT.

This clonotype was counted a few times. This chain connects TRBV29-1 to TRBJ2-1; no clear D. CDR1 is SQVTM and CDR2 is ANQGSEA in the germline V gene. V dropped 3 bases and J dropped 10 bases, with 10 bases sitting between them. CDR3 length: 11 residues. The CDR3 sequence: CSVEIHAEQFF. The CDR3 DNA follows: TGCAGCGTTGAGATACACGCAGAGCAGTTCTTC.

This clonotype was seen ten or more times. For the CDR3, the DNA is TGTGCCAGCAGCTGGGCTAGCGGGAGTCCAGAGACCCAGTACTTC. Translating gives CASSWASGSPETQYF. V and J are TRBV5-6 and TRBJ2-5, with 10 bases aligning to TRBD2. Germline V gene sequence: CDR1 SGHDT, CDR2 YYEEEE. With 3 bases clipped from V and 4 bases from J, the junction kept 6 bases outside the gene matches. This CDR3 is 15 amino acids long. Drawing the rest from reference TRBV5-6 and TRBJ2-5, the complete variable domain is DAGVTQSPTHLIKTRGQQVTLRCSPKSGHDTVSWYQQALGQGPQFIFQYYEEEERQRGNFPDRFSGHQFPNYSSELNVNALLLGDSALYLCASSWASGSPETQYFGPGTRLLVL.

Only a few counts were recorded for this clonotype. The rearrangement uses TRBV20-1 and TRBJ2-5; D is unclear. The CDR3 is 15 residues long. Germline V lookup: CDR1 DFQATT, CDR2 SNEGSKA (reference sequence). Trimming took 1 base from V and 1 from J, leaving 13 bases between them. DNA of the CDR3: TGCAGTGCTAGAGGATTAGCAACCCGCCAAGAGACCCAGTACTTC. This encodes CSARGLATRQETQYF.

The chain carries TRBV24-1 and TRBJ2-6, with D tentatively TRBD2 (6 bases). Trimming stripped 5 bases from V and 3 bases from J, with 10 bases between. This CDR3 comprises 15 residues. Germline V lookup: CDR1 KGHDR, CDR2 SFDVKD. The CDR3 sequence: CATSGGLRGANVLTF. The CDR3 nucleotides read TGTGCCACCAGTGGGGGACTGCGTGGGGCCAACGTCCTGACTTTC.

This clonotype has just a few counts. The gene calls are TRBV15 and TRBJ2-1; D ambiguous. V dropped 4 bases and J dropped 3 bases, with 13 bases sitting between them. The CDR3 has 15 amino acids. Germline assignment: CDR1 LNHNV and CDR2 YYDKDF (reference sequence). The CDR3 DNA follows: TGTGCCACCAGCAAGGGAAGAGCTAACTACAATGAGCAGTTCTTC. It yields the protein CATSKGRANYNEQFF.

The rearrangement uses TRBV20-1 and TRBJ2-7; D unclear. The germline CDR1 and CDR2 sequences are DFQATT and SNEGSKA (reference sequence). The CDR3 runs to 13 residues. The germline V and J ends were trimmed by 0 bases and 3 bases, with 9 bases remaining between them. CDR3 protein: CSAREELRYEQYF. In nucleotides, the CDR3 is TGCAGTGCTAGAGAGGAACTCCGCTACGAGCAGTACTTC.

In its sample, this clonotype was seen many times. The CDR3 DNA reads TGTGCTAGCGGACCCGGGGGAGGTTCGGGCAATGAGCAGTTCTTC. As protein: CASGPGGGSGNEQFF. The chain joins TRBV7-7 to TRBJ2-1; weak D call: TRBD2 (6 bases). Looked up from germline, CDR1 is SSHAT and CDR2 is FNYEAQ (reference sequence). This CDR3 spans 15 amino acids. Complete variable domain (other parts from reference TRBV7-7 and TRBJ2-1): GAGVSQSPRYKVTKRGQDVTLRCDPISSHATLYWYQQALGQGPEFLTYFNYEAQPDKSGLPSDRFSAERPEGSISTLTIQRTEQRDSAMYRCASGPGGGSGNEQFFGPGTRLTVL.

This clonotype was counted ten times or more. In nucleotides, the CDR3 is TGTGCCAGCAGCCAAAGGACTGGAAGCACAGATACGCAGTATTTT. It codes for CASSQRTGSTDTQYF. V usage is TRBV7-8 and J usage is TRBJ2-3; possible D gene TRBD2, 5 bases. The CDR3 is made up of 15 amino acids. CDR1 is SGHVS and CDR2 is FQNEAQ in the germline V gene. V shed 5 bases and J shed 0 bases, with 12 bases lying between them.

This clonotype was recorded many times. The chain uses TRBV23-1 and TRBJ2-1, with TRBD2 matching 8 bases. TRBV23-1 is annotated as an ORF whose role is uncertain. The V gene end was trimmed by 11 bases and the J gene end by 4 bases; junction bases not matched to a gene: 7. The CDR3 consists of 13 residues. Written as DNA, the CDR3 is TGCGCCGGATCCACTAGCGGATACAATGAGCAGTTCTTC. It yields the protein CAGSTSGYNEQFF.

This clonotype was found many times. V and J are TRBV2 and TRBJ2-1, with D unclear. Germline V lookup: CDR1 SNHLY, CDR2 FYNNEI. V was pared by 6 bases and J by 3 bases, with 3 bases between. This CDR3 spans 11 amino acids. CDR3 DNA: TGTGCCAGCAGGATCTACAATGAGCAGTTCTTC. Protein sequence: CASRIYNEQFF. The full variable domain, with the rest looked up from reference TRBV2 and TRBJ2-1, is EPEVTQTPSHQVTQMGQEVILRCVPISNHLYFYWYRQILGQKVEFLVSFYNNEISEKSEIFDDQFSVERPDGSNFTLKIRSTKLEDSAMYFCASRIYNEQFFGPGTRLTVL.

This clonotype has ten or more counts. The V and J genes are TRBV7-2 and TRBJ1-1; D is ambiguous. The CDR3 covers 13 residues. V lost 2 bases and J 1 base, leaving 5 bases between the germline ends. Germline lookup yields CDR1 SGHTA and CDR2 FQGNSA. CDR3 coding DNA: TGTGCCAGCAGCTTATGGGGGAACACTGAAGCTTTCTTT. This codes for CASSLWGNTEAFF.

This clonotype has at least ten counts. This rearrangement joins TRBV7-9 to TRBJ2-7, with D perhaps TRBD1 (7 bases). The CDR3 contains 14 residues. CDR1 and CDR2 (germline): SEHNR, FQNEAQ (reference sequence). The V end lost 3 bases, the J end lost 2 bases, and 11 bases lay between the germline ends. CDR3 DNA: TGTGCCAGCAGCTTGGAGGGACAGACCTACGAGCAGTACTTC. Translating it yields CASSLEGQTYEQYF.

This chain uses TRBV6-5 with TRBJ1-1; 8 bases match TRBD1. CDR1 and CDR2 (germline): MNHEY, SVGAGI. This CDR3 contains 13 residues. The V and J ends lost 4 bases and 7 bases, in that order; junction bases with no gene match: 5. The CDR3 loop reads CASSSDRGSEAFF. In DNA, the CDR3 is TGTGCCAGCAGTTCCGACAGGGGCAGTGAAGCTTTCTTT.

This clonotype showed up many times. The chain carries TRBV20-1 and TRBJ1-2; a possible D gene is TRBD1 (6 bases). Trimming pared 2 bases from V and 3 bases from J, leaving 13 bases between. This CDR3 has 14 residues. Germline CDR1 DFQATT, CDR2 SNEGSKA (reference sequence). The CDR3, as DNA: TGCAGTGCTAGAAGGACAGTTCGTCACTATGGCTACACCTTC. This translates into CSARRTVRHYGYTF.

This clonotype was seen repeatedly, ten times or more. The chain uses TRBV20-1 and TRBJ2-2; D uncertain. The V end was cut by 3 bases, the J end by 1 base, with 6 bases between. Germline V gene lookup returns CDR1 DFQATT and CDR2 SNEGSKA (reference sequence). The CDR3 is 13 amino acids. The CDR3: CSASLRNTGELFF. DNA for the CDR3: TGCAGTGCTAGTCTCAGGAACACCGGGGAGCTGTTTTTT.

This clonotype was recorded at least ten times. The chain uses TRBV7-9 and TRBJ2-1; 8 nucleotides align to TRBD2. After removal of 3 bases from V and 10 bases from J, the junction contained 14 bases not matched to a gene. The CDR3 is 16 residues long. Germline loops: CDR1 SEHNR, CDR2 FQNEAQ (reference sequence). The CDR3 is CASSFAGTSNRQEQFF. The DNA for the CDR3 is TGTGCCAGCAGCTTTGCCGGGACTAGTAACCGCCAAGAGCAGTTCTTC.

The sample holds many counts of this clonotype. The CDR3 DNA reads as TGCGCCAGCAGCTCGGGACATCAGGGTGAGCAGTTCTTC. It codes for CASSSGHQGEQFF. This chain joins TRBV5-1 and TRBJ2-1, with TRBD1 as a possible D gene (6 bases). CDR3 length: 13 amino acids. The V gene lost 3 bases and the J gene lost 9 bases, with 13 bases spanning the gap. The germline gives CDR1 SGHRS, CDR2 YFSETQ.

This chain connects TRBV30 to TRBJ2-2; a possible D gene is TRBD2 (5 bases). Trimming removed 1 base from V and 6 bases from J, with 9 bases in between. CDR1 is GTSNPN, CDR2 SVGIG, per germline (reference sequence). There are 13 residues in the CDR3. The CDR3 is CAWSGRGSGELFF. In nucleotides, the CDR3 is TGTGCCTGGAGTGGTCGGGGTTCCGGGGAGCTGTTTTTT.

V and J are TRBV20-1 and TRBJ2-1; 10 nucleotides align to TRBD2. Germline CDR1 and CDR2: DFQATT and SNEGSKA (reference sequence). V was clipped by 2 bases and J by 6 bases; unmatched bases: 10. The CDR3 runs to 16 residues. CDR3 nucleotides: TGCAGTGCTAGACATGTATACGGGACTAGCGCCAATGAGCAGTTCTTC. Its translation is CSARHVYGTSANEQFF.

The sample holds a few counts of this clonotype. The V and J genes are TRBV30 and TRBJ1-6; D gene unclear. The length of the CDR3 is 16 residues. Trimming removed 2 bases at V and 7 bases at J, with 18 bases between. Germline lookup yields CDR1 GTSNPN and CDR2 SVGIG (reference sequence). In nucleotides, the CDR3 is TGTGCCTGGAGTCGGCAATTTCCCGGCCAGAATTCACCCCTCCACTTT. Protein: CAWSRQFPGQNSPLHF.

As to this clonotype: A much larger clone differs from this one at a single base, so this may be a read error. The V gene is TRBV5-1, the J gene TRBJ2-1; 11 bases align to TRBD2. The CDR3 extends over 14 amino acids. The germline V gene encodes CDR1 SGHRS and CDR2 YFSETQ. CDR3 loop: CVSYTSGSYNEQFF. CDR3 DNA: TGCGTCAGCTATACTAGCGGGAGTTACAATGAGCAGTTCTTC.

This clonotype occurred many times. The gene calls are TRBV7-9 and TRBJ2-1; 8 bases agree with TRBD1. The CDR3 has 18 residues. CDR1 and CDR2 (germline): SEHNR, FQNEAQ (reference sequence). With V trimmed by 0 bases and J by 8 bases, 15 bases remained unmatched. CDR3 in DNA: TGTGCCAGCAGCTTAGCGGGATGGACTCTTCGGGACAGGCATGAGCAGTTCTTC. It is translated as CASSLAGWTLRDRHEQFF.